The rows below give T cell receptor beta chains drawn from one sample of a study of OX40 agonist ivuxolimab in advanced cancers. Libraries were prepared by immunoSEQ multiplex PCR; TCRdb keeps only in-frame clonotypes and omits some of them. The data show several thousand clones, roughly 80% seen once. Source: CD4+ or CD8+ T cells sorted from blood, taken in a trial of the OX40 agonist ivuxolimab. These receptors were collected from an adult with an advanced solid tumor such as melanoma, head and neck, liver or kidney cancer. Each CDR3 is given with its conserved first and last residue. The D gene is left open where the match is weak. Expanded clones get a size class; other rows say once, few or many, or leave the size out.

CDR3aa: CASSDNRGSPPEAFF
CDR3nt: TGTGCCAGCAGCGATAACAGGGGGTCACCCCCTGAAGCTTTCTTT
v_gene: TRBV9
len: 15
abundance: NA
d_gene: TRBD1
j_gene: TRBJ1-1

CDR3aa: CASSLSRERYDYGYTF
CDR3nt: TGTGCCAGCAGTTTATCCAGGGAGCGATACGACTATGGCTACACCTTC
v_gene: TRBV27
len: 16
abundance: NA
d_gene: NA
j_gene: TRBJ1-2

CDR3aa: CASSIGSGTTDEQYF
CDR3nt: TGTGCCAGTAGTATAGGTTCGGGGACAACCGACGAGCAGTACTTC
v_gene: TRBV19
len: 15
abundance: NA
d_gene: NA
j_gene: TRBJ2-7

CDR3aa: CASSGYRGLWGYTF
CDR3nt: TGCGCCAGCAGTGGTTACAGGGGGCTTTGGGGCTACACCTTC
v_gene: TRBV10-2
len: 14
abundance: few
d_gene: TRBD1
j_gene: TRBJ1-2

CDR3aa: CASSQRGLPSGANVLTF
CDR3nt: TGTGCCAGCAGCCAGAGGGGGCTCCCCTCTGGGGCCAACGTCCTGACTTTC
v_gene: TRBV5-4
len: 17
abundance: NA
d_gene: TRBD1
j_gene: TRBJ2-6

CDR3aa: CASSPGWDYGYTF
CDR3nt: TGCGCCAGCAGCCCTGGGTGGGACTACGGCTACACCTTC
v_gene: TRBV5-1
len: 13
abundance: large
d_gene: NA
j_gene: TRBJ1-2

CDR3aa: CASAGGYEQYF
CDR3nt: TGTGCCAGCGCGGGGGGCTACGAGCAGTACTTC
v_gene: TRBV27
len: 11
abundance: NA
d_gene: TRBD2
j_gene: TRBJ2-7

CDR3aa: CASSQDRASGGLQETQYF
CDR3nt: TGCGCCAGCAGCCAAGATCGGGCTAGCGGGGGCCTCCAAGAGACCCAGTACTTC
v_gene: TRBV4-3
len: 18
abundance: NA
d_gene: TRBD2
j_gene: TRBJ2-5

CDR3aa: CASSPTGGTEAFF
CDR3nt: TGTGCCAGCAGTCCGACAGGGGGCACTGAAGCTTTCTTT
v_gene: TRBV27
len: 13
abundance: NA
d_gene: TRBD1
j_gene: TRBJ1-1

CDR3aa: CASRFVGGPTEAFF
CDR3nt: TGTGCCAGCCGCTTTGTGGGGGGACCCACTGAAGCTTTCTTT
v_gene: TRBV6-1
len: 14
abundance: NA
d_gene: NA
j_gene: TRBJ1-1

CDR3aa: CAWSGGTGNNYGYTF
CDR3nt: TGTGCCTGGAGTGGGGGGACAGGGAATAACTATGGCTACACCTTC
v_gene: TRBV30
len: 15
abundance: few
d_gene: TRBD1
j_gene: TRBJ1-2

CDR3aa: CASRGNRGLGGATEAFF
CDR3nt: TGTGCCAGCAGGGGTAACAGGGGGCTGGGGGGCGCCACTGAAGCTTTCTTT
v_gene: TRBV7-9
len: 17
abundance: NA
d_gene: TRBD1
j_gene: TRBJ1-1

CDR3aa: CASSPGQGTEAFF
CDR3nt: TGCGCCAGCAGCCCGGGACAGGGGACTGAAGCTTTCTTT
v_gene: TRBV10-1
len: 13
abundance: medium-sized
d_gene: TRBD1
j_gene: TRBJ1-1

CDR3aa: CAIPSRGDFKPQHF
CDR3nt: TGCGCCATCCCCAGCCGGGGGGACTTCAAGCCCCAGCATTTT
v_gene: TRBV5-1
len: 14
abundance: NA
d_gene: NA
j_gene: TRBJ1-5

CDR3aa: CARPGGGSPLHF
CDR3nt: TGTGCCCGCCCCGGCGGAGGTTCACCCCTCCACTTT
v_gene: TRBV21-1
len: 12
abundance: NA
d_gene: NA
j_gene: TRBJ1-6

CDR3aa: CSVEDLSSGNTIYF
CDR3nt: TGCAGCGTTGAAGACTTAAGCTCTGGAAACACCATATATTTT
v_gene: TRBV29-1
len: 14
abundance: NA
d_gene: NA
j_gene: TRBJ1-3

CDR3aa: CASSPGQVGAIQYF
CDR3nt: TGTGCCAGCAGTCCCGGACAGGTCGGAGCCATTCAGTACTTC
v_gene: TRBV27
len: 14
abundance: NA
d_gene: TRBD1
j_gene: TRBJ2-4

CDR3aa: CASSATGFSYEQYF
CDR3nt: TGTGCCAGCAGTGCCACAGGGTTCTCCTACGAGCAGTACTTC
v_gene: TRBV25-1
len: 14
abundance: NA
d_gene: NA
j_gene: TRBJ2-7

CDR3aa: CAIGTAYGYTF
CDR3nt: TGTGCCATAGGGACGGCCTATGGCTACACCTTC
v_gene: TRBV19
len: 11
abundance: NA
d_gene: NA
j_gene: TRBJ1-2

CDR3aa: CASSASRLEAFF
CDR3nt: TGTGCCAGCAGTGCCTCCCGGCTTGAAGCTTTCTTT
v_gene: TRBV27
len: 12
abundance: few
d_gene: NA
j_gene: TRBJ1-1